This T cell receptor (beta chain) emerged from a study of T cell repertoires in cytomegalovirus infection. Study summary: Shared public TCR beta signatures pointed to both CMV infection and a matching HLA type.

TCRdb recomputed calls from the reads with MiXCR, one row per CDR3 protein. Here the sample spans some 320,000 distinct CDR3 sequences, 8% to 10% being singletons. This clonotype was detected a few times. The clonotype comes from a human donor in good health (CMV status not recorded). Some clones in this sample may be carry-over from other donors' samples. Sample: PBMCs.

CDR3 region: CASSQVRASYEQYF. The CDR3 nucleotides are TGCGCCAGCAGCCAGGTCAGGGCCTCCTACGAGCAGTACTTC. The V and J genes are TRBV4-1 and TRBJ2-7, with D possibly matching TRBD1 (5 bases). Germline CDR1 reads MGHRA; CDR2 reads YSYEKL. The CDR3 covers 14 residues. The V gene lost 3 bases and the J gene lost 0 bases, with 9 bases spanning the gap.